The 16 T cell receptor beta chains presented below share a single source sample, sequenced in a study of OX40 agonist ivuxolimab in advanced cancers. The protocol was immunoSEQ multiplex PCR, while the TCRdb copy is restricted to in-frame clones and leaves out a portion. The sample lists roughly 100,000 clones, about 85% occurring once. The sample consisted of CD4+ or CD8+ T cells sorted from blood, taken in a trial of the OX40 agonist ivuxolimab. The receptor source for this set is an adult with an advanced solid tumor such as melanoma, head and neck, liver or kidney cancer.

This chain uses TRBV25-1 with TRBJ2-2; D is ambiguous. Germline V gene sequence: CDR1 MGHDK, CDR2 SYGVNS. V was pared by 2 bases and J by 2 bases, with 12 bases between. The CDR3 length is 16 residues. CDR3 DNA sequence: TGTGCCAGCAGTGAAAGTCTAAGGGATAACACCGGGGAGCTGTTTTTT. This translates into CASSESLRDNTGELFF.

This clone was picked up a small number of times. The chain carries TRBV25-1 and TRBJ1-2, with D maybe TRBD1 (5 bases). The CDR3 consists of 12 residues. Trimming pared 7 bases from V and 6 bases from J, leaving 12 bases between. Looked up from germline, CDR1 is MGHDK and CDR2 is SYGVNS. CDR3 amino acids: CASTGAGHGYTF. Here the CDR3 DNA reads TGTGCCAGCACCGGGGCAGGACATGGCTACACCTTC.

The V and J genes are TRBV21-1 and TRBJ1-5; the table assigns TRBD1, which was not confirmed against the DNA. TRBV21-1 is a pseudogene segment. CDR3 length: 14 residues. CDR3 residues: CASSHQAGNQPQHF. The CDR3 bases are TGTGCCAGCAGCCATCAGGCTGGGAATCAGCCCCAGCATTTT.

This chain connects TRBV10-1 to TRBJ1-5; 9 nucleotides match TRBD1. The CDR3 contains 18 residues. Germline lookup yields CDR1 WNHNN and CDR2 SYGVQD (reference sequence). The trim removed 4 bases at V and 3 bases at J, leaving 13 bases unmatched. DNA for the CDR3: TGCGCCAGCAGTGGCCCACACACAGGGGGCAGGGACAATCAGCCCCAGCATTTT. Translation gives CASSGPHTGGRDNQPQHF.

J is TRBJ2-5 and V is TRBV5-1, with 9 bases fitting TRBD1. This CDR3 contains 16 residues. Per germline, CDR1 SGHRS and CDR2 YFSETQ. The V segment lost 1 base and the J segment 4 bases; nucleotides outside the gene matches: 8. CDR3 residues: CASSLNRGHVGETQYF. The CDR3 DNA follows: TGCGCCAGCAGCTTGAACAGGGGGCATGTGGGAGAGACCCAGTACTTC.

CDR3 in DNA: TGTGCCAGCAGCCCTGGGACTAGCGGGAGATACTACGAGCAGTACTTC. Protein: CASSPGTSGRYYEQYF. This chain connects TRBV14 to TRBJ2-7, with 14 bases that match TRBD2. This CDR3 comprises 16 residues. Germline CDR1 reads SGHDN; CDR2 reads FVKESK. V shed 4 bases, J shed 3 bases, and the junction held 5 bases outside the gene matches.

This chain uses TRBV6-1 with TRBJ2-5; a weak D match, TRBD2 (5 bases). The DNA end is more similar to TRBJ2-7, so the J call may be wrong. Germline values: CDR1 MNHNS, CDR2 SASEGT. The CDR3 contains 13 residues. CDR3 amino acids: CASQDRTSYEQYF. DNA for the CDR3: TGTGCCAGCCAGGATAGGACTTCCTACGAGCAGTACTTC.

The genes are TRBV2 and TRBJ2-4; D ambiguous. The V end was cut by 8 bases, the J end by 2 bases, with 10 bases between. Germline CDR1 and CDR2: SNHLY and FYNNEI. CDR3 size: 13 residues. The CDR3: CASRSVTKNIQYF. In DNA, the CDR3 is TGTGCCAGCCGATCCGTAACCAAAAACATTCAGTACTTC.

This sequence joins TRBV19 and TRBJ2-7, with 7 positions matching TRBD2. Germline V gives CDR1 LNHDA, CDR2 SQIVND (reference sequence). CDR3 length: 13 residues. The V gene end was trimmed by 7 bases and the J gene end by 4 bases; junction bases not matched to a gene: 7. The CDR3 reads CASKGGRTYEQYF. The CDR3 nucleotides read TGTGCCAGTAAAGGCGGGAGAACGTACGAGCAGTACTTC.

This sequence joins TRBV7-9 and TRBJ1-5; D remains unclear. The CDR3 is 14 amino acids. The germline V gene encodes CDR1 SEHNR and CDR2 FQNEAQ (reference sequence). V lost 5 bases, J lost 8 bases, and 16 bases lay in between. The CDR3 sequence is CASSRVTADEPQHF. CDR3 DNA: TGTGCCAGCAGCCGCGTCACGGCTGACGAGCCCCAGCATTTT.

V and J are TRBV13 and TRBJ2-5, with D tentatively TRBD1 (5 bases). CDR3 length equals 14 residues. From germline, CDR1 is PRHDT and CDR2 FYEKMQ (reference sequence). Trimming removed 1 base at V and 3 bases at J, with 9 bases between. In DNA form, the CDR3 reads TGTGCCAGCAGCTTAGTGACAGTGGAAGAGACCCAGTACTTC. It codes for CASSLVTVEETQYF.

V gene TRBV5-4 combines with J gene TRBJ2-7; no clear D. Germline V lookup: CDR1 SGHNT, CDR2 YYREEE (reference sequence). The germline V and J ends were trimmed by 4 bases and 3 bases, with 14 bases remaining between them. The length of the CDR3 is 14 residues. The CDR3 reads CASSQKSSSYEQYF. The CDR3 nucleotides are TGTGCCAGCAGCCAAAAAAGTTCCAGCTACGAGCAGTACTTC.

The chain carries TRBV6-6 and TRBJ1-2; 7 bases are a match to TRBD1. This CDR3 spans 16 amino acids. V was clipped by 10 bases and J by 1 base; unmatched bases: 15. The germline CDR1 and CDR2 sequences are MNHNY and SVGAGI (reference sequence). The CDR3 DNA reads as TGTGCCATCCGGGATTCATGGGGACAGCATAACTATGGCTACACCTTC. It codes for CAIRDSWGQHNYGYTF.

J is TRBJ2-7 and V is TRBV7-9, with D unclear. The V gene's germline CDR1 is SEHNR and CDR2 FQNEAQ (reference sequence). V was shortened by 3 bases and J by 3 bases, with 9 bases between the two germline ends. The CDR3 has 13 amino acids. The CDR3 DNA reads TGTGCCAGCAGCTTGGCGGTCAACTACGAGCAGTACTTC. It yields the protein CASSLAVNYEQYF.

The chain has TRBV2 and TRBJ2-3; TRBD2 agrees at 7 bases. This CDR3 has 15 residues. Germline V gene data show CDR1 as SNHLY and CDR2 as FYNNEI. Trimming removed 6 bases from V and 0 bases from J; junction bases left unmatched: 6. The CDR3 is CASSRWEGSTDTQYF. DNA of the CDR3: TGTGCCAGCAGCCGATGGGAGGGGAGCACAGATACGCAGTATTTT.

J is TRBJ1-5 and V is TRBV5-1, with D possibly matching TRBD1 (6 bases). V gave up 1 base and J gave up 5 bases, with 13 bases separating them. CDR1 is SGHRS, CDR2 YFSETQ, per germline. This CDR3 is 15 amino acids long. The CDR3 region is CASSLSGGADQPQHF. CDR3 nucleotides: TGCGCCAGCAGCTTGTCCGGGGGCGCCGATCAGCCCCAGCATTTT.